The rows below give T cell receptor beta chains drawn from one sample of a study of blood T cells in healthy people across ages. TCRdb fed the 5' RACE reads into MiXCR, producing one record per CDR3 protein. The table includes approximately 800,000 distinct CDR3 sequences, roughly 26% detected once. These data are also associated with another study on T cells of mothers and their children.

Material for sequencing was blood. All receptors come from a boy aged 5-17 years in good health. CDR3s include the opening cysteine and the closing phenylalanine or tryptophan. A D gene is named only where the DNA matches it firmly. The size entry is marked missing in some rows and otherwise reads once, few, many or a size class.

CDR3 protein,CDR3 DNA,J gene,D gene,clone size,V gene
CASSLGQGSKTQYF,TGTGCCAGCAGCTTGGGACAGGGGTCCAAGACCCAGTACTTC,TRBJ2-5,TRBD1,.,TRBV7-3
CASSLFGQAQETQYF,TGTGCCAGCAGCTTATTTGGACAGGCCCAAGAGACCCAGTACTTC,TRBJ2-5,TRBD1,few,TRBV7-3
CASSSGWGSGNQPQHF,TGTGCCAGCAGTTCCGGCTGGGGCTCAGGAAATCAGCCCCAGCATTTT,TRBJ1-5,.,.,TRBV12-3/TRBV12-4
CASSLGADNEQFF,TGCGCCAGCTCCCTGGGGGCGGACAATGAGCAGTTCTTC,TRBJ2-1,.,.,TRBV4-1
CASRVPGGARNEKLFF,TGCGCCAGCAGGGTCCCAGGTGGGGCCCGTAATGAAAAACTGTTTTTT,TRBJ1-4,.,few,TRBV4-1
CAISEGQGTYGYTF,TGTGCCATCAGTGAGGGACAGGGGACCTATGGCTACACCTTC,TRBJ1-2,TRBD1,.,TRBV10-3
CASSLDRGGDEQFF,TGTGCCAGCAGTTTGGACAGGGGAGGCGATGAGCAGTTCTTC,TRBJ2-1,TRBD1,.,TRBV28
CASSTEAGYGNTIYF,TGCGCCAGCAGCACCGAAGCAGGGTACGGAAACACCATATATTTT,TRBJ1-3,.,.,TRBV5-1
CAIPVGPYEQYF,TGTGCCATCCCAGTTGGACCCTACGAGCAGTACTTC,TRBJ2-7,.,.,TRBV7-9
CASSGGVTSTDTQYF,TGTGCCAGCAGCGGGGGGGTAACTAGCACAGATACGCAGTATTTT,TRBJ2-3,TRBD2,few,TRBV28
CASSFKNNSPLHF,TGTGCCAGCAGTTTCAAAAATAATTCACCCCTCCACTTT,TRBJ1-6,.,.,TRBV27
CSVDGQGNTGELFF,TGCAGCGTGGACGGACAGGGGAACACCGGGGAGCTGTTTTTT,TRBJ2-2,TRBD1,many,TRBV29-1
CAISEGGFTGWAEAFF,TGTGCCATCAGTGAAGGAGGGTTCACAGGATGGGCTGAAGCTTTCTTT,TRBJ1-1,.,.,TRBV10-3
CASSFRREEAQYF,TGTGCCAGCAGTTTCCGCAGGGAGGAGGCGCAGTATTTT,TRBJ2-3,.,.,TRBV6-5
CSVIDLYGAIRSYNEQFF,TGCAGCGTGATTGATCTTTACGGGGCCATCCGCTCCTACAATGAGCAGTTCTTC,TRBJ2-1,.,.,TRBV29-1
CASGQGVTEAFF,TGTGCCAGCGGACAGGGGGTTACTGAAGCTTTCTTT,TRBJ1-1,TRBD1,.,TRBV2
CASSGQGAEQYF,TGTGCCAGCAGCGGTCAGGGGGCCGAGCAGTACTTC,TRBJ2-7,TRBD1,once,TRBV9
CASRDWDKGYEKLFF,TGTGCCAGCAGGGACTGGGACAAGGGATACGAAAAACTGTTTTTT,TRBJ1-4,.,.,TRBV5-4
CASSQSGGTETQYF,TGCGCCAGCAGCCAATCCGGAGGGACAGAGACCCAGTACTTC,TRBJ2-5,.,.,TRBV5-1
CASSTAPGQRETQYF,TGCGCCAGCAGCACGGCACCGGGACAGCGAGAGACCCAGTACTTC,TRBJ2-5,TRBD1,.,TRBV5-1
CASSQDLGATYNEQFF,TGTGCCAGCAGCCAAGATTTGGGGGCGACCTACAATGAGCAGTTCTTC,TRBJ2-1,.,few,TRBV3-1
CASSENGDAEAFF,TGTGCCAGCAGTGAAAACGGTGACGCTGAAGCTTTCTTT,TRBJ1-1,.,.,TRBV2
CASSLRDGDEKLFF,TGCGCCAGCAGCTTGCGGGACGGCGATGAAAAACTGTTTTTT,TRBJ1-4,.,.,TRBV5-1
CASSEGLYQETQYF,TGCGCCAGCAGTGAAGGACTGTACCAAGAGACCCAGTACTTC,TRBJ2-5,.,.,TRBV10-1
CASSPVGGAGEQYF,TGCGCCAGCAGCCCTGTGGGGGGGGCAGGAGAGCAGTACTTC,TRBJ2-7,.,.,TRBV5-1